The clone carrying this T cell receptor beta chain was recorded a few times. The antigen is undetermined. TCRdb re-derived calls from the reads in MiXCR, one entry per CDR3 protein. This sample yields approximately 630,000 distinct CDR3 sequences, of which approximately 24% are seen a single time; 7.5% to 9% belongs to the top ten. This specimen belongs to a study of T cell repertoires in cytomegalovirus infection. The wider study: From public TCR beta signatures came an indication of both CMV infection and matching HLA type. Study-level points and caveats: The response measured ex vivo was dominated by TCR beta clonotypes (HLA-C-restricted and CMV-specific).

The germline gives CDR1 SGHRS, CDR2 YFSETQ. The CDR3 length is 14 residues. Trimming took 3 bases from V and 4 from J, leaving 10 bases between them. V and J are TRBV5-1 and TRBJ2-2; D remains unclear. Sequenced sample: CD8+ T cells from PBMCs. The sequence came from a human donor in good health (CMV status not recorded). Some clones in this sample may be carry-over from other donors' samples. The CDR3 nucleotides are TGCGCCAGCAGCTACTGGTCGAGCACCGGGGAGCTGTTTTTT. The encoded protein is CASSYWSSTGELFF.